The 5 T cell receptor beta chains listed next were all sequenced from one sample in a study of OX40 agonist ivuxolimab in advanced cancers. Sequencing used immunoSEQ multiplex PCR; TCRdb keeps in-frame clones, though not all of them. There are about 81,000 clones in the sample; roughly four fifths occur only once, and 6.6% lies in the top ten. Sequencing used CD4+ or CD8+ T cells sorted from blood, obtained in a trial of the OX40 agonist ivuxolimab. These receptors originate from an adult with an advanced solid tumor such as melanoma, head and neck, liver or kidney cancer.

This clone was observed a handful of times. V is TRBV14 and J is TRBJ2-3, with no clear D. Germline lookup yields CDR1 SGHDN and CDR2 FVKESK. This CDR3 spans 15 amino acids. Trimming left V 4 bases short and J 0 bases short, with 11 bases between. The CDR3 DNA follows: TGTGCCAGCAGCCGCCAATTAGCTAGCACAGATACGCAGTATTTT. Its protein product is CASSRQLASTDTQYF. Combining the CDR3 with reference TRBV14 and TRBJ2-3 gives the whole variable domain EAGVTQFPSHSVIEKGQTVTLRCDPISGHDNLYWYRRVMGKEIKFLLHFVKESKQDESGMPNNRFLAERTGGTYSTLKVQPAELEDSGVYFCASSRQLASTDTQYFGPGTRLTVL.

The chain employs TRBV19 and TRBJ2-5, with 14 positions matching TRBD2. Germline CDR1 is LNHDA and CDR2 is SQIVND (reference sequence). The CDR3 spans 15 residues. V lost 5 bases, J lost 5 bases, and 4 bases stayed unmatched. This chain's CDR3 is CASSSGLAGVETQYF. Here the CDR3 DNA reads TGTGCCAGTAGTTCGGGACTAGCGGGAGTCGAGACCCAGTACTTC.

The J gene is TRBJ1-5, the V gene TRBV19, with TRBD1 identical over 9 bases. Germline CDR1 and CDR2: LNHDA and SQIVND (reference sequence). The CDR3 runs to 15 residues. The J segment lost 5 bases and the V segment lost 4 bases, leaving 6 bases of the junction unmatched. In DNA, the CDR3 is TGTGCCAGTAGTAAGATACAGGGGGCCCATCAGCCCCAGCATTTT. Translated, it gives CASSKIQGAHQPQHF.

The CDR3 sequence is CASSLTAGRGRVSEQYV. In DNA form, the CDR3 reads TGTGCCAGCAGCCTCACGGCGGGGAGAGGGCGAGTAAGCGAGCAGTACGTC. The gene calls are TRBV5-5 and TRBJ2-7, with D possibly being TRBD2 (6 bases). This CDR3 is built from 17 residues. The V gene's germline CDR1 is SGHKS and CDR2 YYEKEE (reference sequence). V lost 4 bases and J 6 bases, leaving 26 bases between the germline ends.

This rearrangement joins TRBV28 to TRBJ1-1; 9 nucleotides agree with TRBD1. Germline lookup yields CDR1 MDHEN and CDR2 SYDVKM. The CDR3 loop spans 14 amino acids. V lost 5 bases and J lost 11; bases outside the gene matches: 12. The CDR3 is CASSPLPGQGWAFF. Here the CDR3 DNA reads TGTGCCAGCAGTCCCCTCCCTGGACAGGGGTGGGCTTTCTTT.